Each of the 20 T cell receptor beta chains below was sequenced from the same sample in a study of regulatory T cells in long-lasting Graves disease. Time point given: newly diagnosed GD, antithyroid drugs for less than 3 months. PBMC RNA was the source of the TCR library. CDR3-region Arm-PCR and iRepertoire HTBI primers produced the TCR beta libraries. TCRdb ran MiXCR on the multiplex PCR reads and lists one entry per CDR3 protein. Seen here are approximately 300,000 distinct CDR3 sequences, 18% observed once, and the top ten hold about 36%. The sequencing here drew on peripheral blood mononuclear cells (PBMCs), taken at new diagnosis, from a patient treated with antithyroid drugs. The receptors come from a female donor with Graves disease.

Worth noting for this clonotype: A read error is possible here, since a much larger clone lies one base away. This chain connects TRBV2 to TRBJ2-3; 7 nucleotides align to TRBD2. Germline CDR1 reads SNHLY; CDR2 reads FYNNEI. The CDR3 loop spans 15 amino acids. CDR3 sequence: CASSVPSGVHNEQSF. DNA of the CDR3: TGTGCCAGCAGTGTTCCCAGCGGGGTACACAATGAGCAGTCCTTC.

This clonotype was detected ten times or more. This chain joins TRBV19 and TRBJ2-1; D is tentatively TRBD1 or TRBD2 (5 bases each). The CDR3 sequence is 15 residues long. Germline V gives CDR1 LNHDA, CDR2 SQIVND (reference sequence). V was cut by 9 bases and J by 8 bases, with 23 bases left in between. The CDR3 loop is CASVPPGDLGDEQFF. CDR3 bases: TGTGCCAGCGTGCCCCCCGGGGACCTCGGCGATGAGCAGTTCTTC.

The chain couples TRBV20-1 to TRBJ1-1; 7 bases are shared with TRBD1. The junction had 7 bases not matched to a gene; V was cut back by 1 base and J by 11 bases. This CDR3 comprises 12 residues. The germline gives CDR1 DFQATT, CDR2 SNEGSKA (reference sequence). CDR3 sequence reads: CSARGTGVRAFF. CDR3 coding DNA: TGCAGTGCTAGAGGGACAGGTGTCCGGGCTTTCTTT.

This clonotype showed up many times. The chain joins TRBV7-6 to TRBJ2-3; no clear D. Germline V gene sequence: CDR1 SGHVS, CDR2 FNYEAQ. The CDR3 sequence is 16 residues long. Trimming removed 5 bases from V and 1 base from J, with 16 bases in between. CDR3: CASSPTPWSGTDTQYF. The CDR3 nucleotides read TGTGCCAGCAGCCCCACACCTTGGAGTGGCACAGATACGCAGTATTTT.

The rearrangement joins TRBV6-6 to TRBJ1-1; D unresolved. Germline V gene sequence: CDR1 MNHNY, CDR2 SVGAGI (reference sequence). The CDR3 totals 14 residues. Trimming pared 0 bases from V and 5 bases from J, leaving 10 bases between. The DNA for the CDR3 is TGTGCCAGCAGTTACTCGGCTCTAGCAACTGAAGCTTTCTTT. Encoded protein: CASSYSALATEAFF.

Note on this clonotype: This may come from a read error, since a much larger clone is one base off. The chain couples TRBV27 to TRBJ1-5; tentatively, D is TRBD1 (6 bases). The germline CDR1 and CDR2 sequences are MNHEY and SMNVEV (reference sequence). This CDR3 has 16 residues. CDR3: CASSNSQGFRNHPQHF. CDR3 nucleotide sequence: TGTGCCAGCAGTAACTCTCAGGGGTTCCGCAATCATCCCCAGCATTTT.

Notes on this clonotype: This probably arose from a read error, given a far larger clone one base away. The gene calls are TRBV28 and TRBJ2-1, with 7 bases aligning to TRBD2. The J call is in doubt because the DNA end fits TRBJ2-5 better. This CDR3 is built from 14 residues. CDR1 and CDR2 (germline): MDHEN, SYDVKM. CDR3 sequence reads: CASSLTSPGEAQYF. In nucleotides, the CDR3 is TGTGCCAGCAGTTTGACTAGCCCGGGAGAGGCCCAGTACTTC.

This clonotype was seen ten or more times. The chain joins TRBV11-3 to TRBJ2-6; the D gene is possibly TRBD1 (6 bases). This CDR3 comprises 15 residues. V lost 0 bases and J 3 bases, leaving 6 bases between the germline ends. Germline lookup yields CDR1 SGHNT and CDR2 YENEEA. The DNA for the CDR3 is TGTGCCAGCAGCTTAGAGACAGGTGGGGCCAACGTCCTGACTTTC. It codes for CASSLETGGANVLTF. The full variable domain, in which reference TRBV11-3 and TRBJ2-6 provide the parts outside the CDR3, is EAGVVQSPRYKIIEKKQPVAFWCNPISGHNTLYWYLQNLGQGPELLIRYENEEAVDDSQLPKDRFSAERLKGVDSTLKIQPAELGDSAVYLCASSLETGGANVLTFGAGSRLTVL.

In its sample, this clonotype was seen many times. The chain combines TRBV5-1 with TRBJ2-1; no clear D. From germline, CDR1 is SGHRS and CDR2 YFSETQ. The germline V and J ends were trimmed by 0 bases and 2 bases, with 12 bases remaining between them. The CDR3 length is 16 residues. CDR3 sequence (DNA): TGCGCCAGCAGCTTGGGTGTCCCCGGTCCCTACAATGAGCAGTTCTTC. This codes for CASSLGVPGPYNEQFF.

Ten or more counts support this clonotype. The chain joins TRBV12-3 or TRBV12-4 to TRBJ2-2; 7 bases map to TRBD2. Trimming cost V 7 bases and J 5 bases; bases outside gene matches: 10. CDR3 length: 15 amino acids. The CDR3 DNA is TGTGCCAGCACCCCACTGGGGGAGGGGACCGGGGAGCTGTTTTTT. Protein product: CASTPLGEGTGELFF.

This clonotype was seen repeatedly, ten times or more. The rearrangement joins TRBV20-1 to TRBJ2-1, with 11 bases fitting TRBD2. J was trimmed by 0 bases and V by 0 bases; bases with no gene match: 4. Germline assignment: CDR1 DFQATT and CDR2 SNEGSKA (reference sequence). This CDR3 is 17 amino acids long. The CDR3 DNA reads TGCAGTGCTAGAGATAGCGGGAGGGCCCCCTCCTACAATGAGCAGTTCTTC. Translated: CSARDSGRAPSYNEQFF.

This clonotype has a count of ten or more. V gene TRBV9 combines with J gene TRBJ2-1; D is unresolved. CDR3 length equals 16 residues. V lost 2 bases to trimming and J lost 0 bases, with 12 bases between them. Germline V gene sequence: CDR1 SGDLS, CDR2 YYNGEE. CDR3 loop: CASSVGGSSSYNEQFF. The CDR3 coding sequence is TGTGCCAGCAGCGTCGGCGGTTCCAGCTCCTACAATGAGCAGTTCTTC.

This clonotype showed up just a few times. The V and J genes are TRBV9 and TRBJ2-1, with 10 bases lining up with TRBD1. This CDR3 is built from 17 residues. Losses at the gene ends were 4 bases for V and 2 bases for J; bases not matched to a gene: 9. The germline CDR1 and CDR2 sequences are SGDLS and YYNGEE. This chain's CDR3 is CASSLGGGTGAYNEQFF. The CDR3 region has the DNA TGTGCCAGCAGCTTGGGAGGGGGGACAGGGGCCTACAATGAGCAGTTCTTC.

This clonotype has a count of ten or more. V is TRBV11-2 and J is TRBJ1-1; 12 bases map to TRBD1. V shed 3 bases, J shed 4 bases, and the junction held 6 bases outside the gene matches. In germline, CDR1 is SGHAT, CDR2 FQNNGV. The CDR3 runs 16 residues. Here the CDR3 reads CASSLRDRGRVTEAFF. The CDR3 DNA reads TGTGCCAGCAGCTTGAGGGACAGGGGGCGAGTCACTGAAGCTTTCTTT.

This clonotype was picked up many times. The gene calls are TRBV28 and TRBJ1-4; 7 bases agree with TRBD1. V dropped 6 bases and J dropped 7; count of bases not matched to a gene: 2. Per the germline V gene, CDR1 is MDHEN and CDR2 is SYDVKM. CDR3 length equals 12 residues. CDR3 sequence (DNA): TGTGCCAGCAGCGACAGGGCTGAAAAACTGTTTTTT. Encoded protein: CASSDRAEKLFF.

In this sample, this clonotype turned up many times. The chain couples TRBV7-2 to TRBJ1-2, with unresolved D. Trimming took off 1 base at V and 3 bases at J, with 6 bases between the two ends. This CDR3 comprises 13 residues. Germline loops: CDR1 SGHTA, CDR2 FQGNSA. CDR3 DNA: TGTGCCAGCAGCTTAGTGTCAGACTATGGCTACACCTTC. The encoded protein is CASSLVSDYGYTF. Looking up the rest from reference TRBV7-2 and TRBJ1-2 gives the full variable domain: GAGVSQSPSNKVTEKGKDVELRCDPISGHTALYWYRQSLGQGLEFLIYFQGNSAPDKSGLPSDRFSAERTGGSVSTLTIQRTQQEDSAVYLCASSLVSDYGYTFGSGTRLTVV.

This clonotype occurred many times. The chain recombines TRBV12-5 with TRBJ2-3, with D tentatively TRBD2 (5 bases). Trimming cost V 1 base and J 0 bases, with 11 bases left between them. This CDR3 comprises 16 residues. Germline-derived CDR1 and CDR2 are LGHNT and FRNRAP. CDR3: CASGLGETLSTDTQYF. CDR3 sequence (DNA): TGTGCTAGTGGTTTGGGGGAGACACTTAGCACAGATACGCAGTATTTT.

The sample holds a few counts of this clonotype. V usage is TRBV6-2 or TRBV6-3 and J usage is TRBJ1-2, with D possibly TRBD1 on 6 matching bases. The V end lost 5 bases, the J end lost 7 bases, and 17 bases lay between the germline ends. CDR3 length equals 14 residues. Germline V lookup: CDR1 MNHEY, CDR2 SVGEGT. CDR3 DNA: TGTGCCAGCAGTGTCTCCTACAGGGTGTCTGGCTACACCTTC. Its protein product is CASSVSYRVSGYTF.

The table lists this clonotype with many counts. The chain combines TRBV30 with TRBJ2-5; no firm D call. The CDR3 sequence is 11 residues long. Trimming stripped 1 base from V and 3 bases from J, with 3 bases between. From germline, CDR1 is GTSNPN and CDR2 SVGIG (reference sequence). This chain's CDR3 is CAWSDKETQYF. The DNA of the CDR3 is TGTGCCTGGAGTGATAAAGAGACCCAGTACTTC.

The sample holds many counts of this clonotype. This sequence joins TRBV10-1 and TRBJ2-7, with D possibly called TRBD1 or TRBD2 (5 bases each). The CDR3 loop spans 16 amino acids. V lost 1 base, J lost 6 bases, and 19 bases lay in between. Germline-derived CDR1 and CDR2 are WNHNN and SYGVQD (reference sequence). CDR3 protein: CASSEYGGKATGEQYF. CDR3 DNA: TGCGCCAGCAGTGAGTATGGGGGAAAGGCCACCGGCGAGCAGTACTTC.